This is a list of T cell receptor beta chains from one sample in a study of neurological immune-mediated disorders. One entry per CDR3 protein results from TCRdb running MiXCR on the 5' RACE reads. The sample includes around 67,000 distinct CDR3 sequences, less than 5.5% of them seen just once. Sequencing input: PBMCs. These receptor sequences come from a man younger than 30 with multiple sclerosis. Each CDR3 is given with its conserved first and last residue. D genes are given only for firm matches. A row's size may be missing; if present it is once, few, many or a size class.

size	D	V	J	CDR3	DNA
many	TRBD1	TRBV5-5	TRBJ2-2	CASSLGLRQGWAGELFF	TGTGCCAGCAGCTTAGGCCTCCGACAGGGGTGGGCCGGGGAGCTGTTTTTT
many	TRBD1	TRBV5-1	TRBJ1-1	CASSLVPRGTPTGFAFF	TGCGCCAGCAGCTTGGTACCGAGGGGGACCCCGACAGGGTTCGCTTTCTTT
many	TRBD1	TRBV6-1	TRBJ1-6	CASRTGTDNSPLHF	TGTGCCAGCCGTACCGGGACAGATAATTCACCCCTCCACTTT
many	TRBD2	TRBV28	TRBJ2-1	CASTSGLAGDHNEQFF	TGTGCCAGCACCTCAGGACTAGCGGGAGACCACAATGAGCAGTTCTTC
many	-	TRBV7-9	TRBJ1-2	CASSLHGPLDGYTF	TGTGCCAGCAGCTTACACGGGCCACTCGATGGCTACACCTTC
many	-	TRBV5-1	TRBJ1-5	CASSAEGGGNQPQHF	TGCGCCAGCAGCGCCGAAGGAGGCGGCAATCAGCCCCAGCATTTT
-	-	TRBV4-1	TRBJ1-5	CASSQAGIPLGQPQNF	TGCGCCAGCAGCCAGGCGGGGATCCCTTTGGGGCAGCCCCAGAATTTT
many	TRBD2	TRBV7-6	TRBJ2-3	CASSLSTGGGPDTQYF	TGTGCCAGCAGCTTGTCTACGGGAGGGGGACCAGATACGCAGTATTTT
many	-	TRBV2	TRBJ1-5	CASKARAVGQPQHF	TGTGCCAGCAAGGCCAGGGCTGTGGGTCAGCCCCAGCATTTT
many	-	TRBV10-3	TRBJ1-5	CAISLDIDNQPQHF	TGTGCCATCAGCTTAGACATTGACAATCAGCCCCAGCATTTT
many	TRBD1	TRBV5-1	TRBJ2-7	CASNGQGANEQYF	TGCGCCAGCAACGGACAGGGGGCCAACGAGCAGTACTTC
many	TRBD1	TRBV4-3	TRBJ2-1	CASSQVTRDRAYNEQFF	TGCGCCAGCAGCCAAGTAACCCGGGACAGGGCCTACAATGAGCAGTTCTTC
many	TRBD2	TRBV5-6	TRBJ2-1	CASSSRSGGEQFF	TGTGCCAGCAGCTCTAGATCGGGGGGAGAGCAGTTCTTC
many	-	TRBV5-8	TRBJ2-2	CASSLRRSGELFF	TGTGCCAGCAGCCTAAGGAGGTCCGGGGAGCTGTTTTTT
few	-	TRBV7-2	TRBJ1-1	CASSSTGKANTEAFF	TGTGCCAGCAGCTCGACCGGAAAGGCTAACACTGAAGCTTTCTTT
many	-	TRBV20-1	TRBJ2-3	CSRPEQGTDTQYF	TGCAGTCGGCCCGAGCAGGGCACAGATACGCAGTATTTT
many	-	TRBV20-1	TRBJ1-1	CSALTASTEAFF	TGCAGTGCTTTGACAGCGAGTACTGAAGCTTTCTTT
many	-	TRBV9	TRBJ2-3	CASSTIGPPGTDTQYF	TGTGCCAGCAGCACAATAGGGCCCCCAGGCACAGATACGCAGTATTTT
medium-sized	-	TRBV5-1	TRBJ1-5	CASSLGAGVNQPQHF	TGCGCCAGCAGCTTAGGCGCAGGGGTTAATCAGCCCCAGCATTTT
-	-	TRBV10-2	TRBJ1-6	CATEGGGASSPLHF	TGCGCCACCGAGGGGGGGGGCGCGAGTTCACCCCTCCACTTT
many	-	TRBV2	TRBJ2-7	CASSPTRFNGEQYF	TGTGCCAGCAGCCCGACTAGATTTAACGGCGAGCAGTACTTC
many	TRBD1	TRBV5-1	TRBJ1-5	CASSQTGQANQPQHF	TGCGCCAGCAGCCAAACCGGACAGGCCAATCAGCCCCAGCATTTT
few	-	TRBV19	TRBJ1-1	CASSIENSQNTEAFF	TGTGCCAGTAGTATAGAGAACAGCCAGAACACTGAAGCTTTCTTT
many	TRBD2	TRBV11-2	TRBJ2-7	CASSSTRTSRNTYEQYF	TGTGCCAGCAGCTCTACCCGGACTAGCCGAAACACCTACGAGCAGTACTTC
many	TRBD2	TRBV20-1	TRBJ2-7	CSVGRASGSRVGYEQYF	TGCAGTGTGGGCCGGGCTAGCGGGAGTAGGGTGGGCTACGAGCAGTACTTC